This TCR beta chain was profiled in a study of blood T cell repertoires in COVID-19. Germline V gene lookup returns CDR1 MGHDK and CDR2 SYGVNS. V was cut by 6 bases and J by 8 bases, with 16 bases left in between. CDR3 length: 14 residues. Per the original data handling: Estimates of nucleated cell counts were drawn from the amplification of reference gene primers. Assay used: immunoSEQ multiplex PCR; TCRdb lists only in-frame clones, some missing. That table supplies the V and J calls and clone size; D and trimming were determined from the DNA. The profile covers about 150,000 clones, with more than 75% appearing a single time and approximately 5% taken by the ten largest.

The chain couples TRBV25-1 to TRBJ1-4; maybe TRBD1 (6 bases). Sequencing input: peripheral blood. The source is a human donor in a cohort sampled during active COVID-19. This CDR3 is CASRANAQGEKLFF. The CDR3 DNA sequence: TGTGCCAGCAGGGCCAACGCCCAGGGGGAAAAACTGTTTTTT.